This is a list of T cell receptor beta chains from one sample in a study of OX40 agonist ivuxolimab in advanced cancers. The assay was immunoSEQ multiplex PCR, and TCRdb's table has in-frame clones only and misses some. The sample comprises 6,500 to 7,000 clones, approximately 94% of which are singletons, and roughly an eighth rests with the top ten. The specimen comprised CD4+ or CD8+ T cells sorted from blood, sampled in a trial of the OX40 agonist ivuxolimab. These receptors were obtained from an adult with an advanced solid tumor such as melanoma, head and neck, liver or kidney cancer. Both conserved end residues are part of each CDR3. D genes are given only for firm matches. The size entry is marked missing in some rows and otherwise reads once, few, many or a size class.

TGTGCCAGTAGTACGACAGATACGCAGTATTTT | CASSTTDTQYF | TRBV19 | . | TRBJ2-3 | .
TGTGCCAGCAGCTTAGTTGGACCCGGGGAGCTGTTTTTT | CASSLVGPGELFF | TRBV7-9 | . | TRBJ2-2 | once
TGTGCCAGCAGTGGGCCCGCCATTGAGCAGTTCTTC | CASSGPAIEQFF | TRBV25-1 | . | TRBJ2-1 | .
TGCGCCAGCAGCTTTGAAGCGGGAGGGCCGGGAGAGCAGTACTTC | CASSFEAGGPGEQYF | TRBV5-1 | TRBD2 | TRBJ2-7 | .
TGTGCCAGCAGAGGGCCGTCCTACGAGCAGTACTTC | CASRGPSYEQYF | TRBV28 | . | TRBJ2-7 | .
TGTGCCAGCAGCCGTGATATGGACAGGGCAGGGCCCCAGCATTTT | CASSRDMDRAGPQHF | TRBV7-2 | TRBD1 | TRBJ1-5 | .
TGTGCCAGCAGCCCAGCGGGAGGGCCGTCAGGGGAGCAGTACTTC | CASSPAGGPSGEQYF | TRBV11-2 | TRBD2 | TRBJ2-7 | few
TGTGCCAGCAGTTCCGCAACTAGCAGGAACACAGATACGCAGTATTTT | CASSSATSRNTDTQYF | TRBV28 | . | TRBJ2-3 | .
TGTGCCACCAGCAGAGACGCCAGTTCTGGAAACACCATATATTTT | CATSRDASSGNTIYF | TRBV15 | . | TRBJ1-3 | .
TGTGCCAGCAGTTTGGGTCAGGGGTATGGCTACACCTTC | CASSLGQGYGYTF | TRBV28 | . | TRBJ1-2 | .
TGTGCCAGCAGCGAAAGAACTCGGGGCGAGCAGTACTTC | CASSERTRGEQYF | TRBV2 | . | TRBJ2-7 | .
TGTGCCAGCAGCGGCTTACTAGCGGGAGGGACCTCTGGGGCCAACGTCCTGACTTTC | CASSGLLAGGTSGANVLTF | TRBV7-9 | TRBD2 | TRBJ2-6 | .
TGTGCCAGTAGTATTGCCCTACACAATGAGCAGTTCTTC | CASSIALHNEQFF | TRBV19 | . | TRBJ2-1 | .
TGTGCCAGCAGCTTAGGGCTAGCGGAGACCCAGTACTTC | CASSLGLAETQYF | TRBV7-3 | . | TRBJ2-5 | .
TGTGCCAGCAGTTCTATACGCTCAGGGGTCTCCTACAATGAGCAGTTCTTC | CASSSIRSGVSYNEQFF | TRBV28 | . | TRBJ2-1 | .
TGTGCCAGCAGCCAGGGGTCGTACCAAGAGACCCAGTACTTC | CASSQGSYQETQYF | TRBV7-9 | . | TRBJ2-5 | .
TGTGCCAGCGCCCGGGACAGACAAGAGACCCAGTACTTC | CASARDRQETQYF | TRBV2 | TRBD1 | TRBJ2-5 | few
TGTGCCAGTCGATCCGGGGTAAGGGAGCAGTACTTC | CASRSGVREQYF | TRBV19 | . | TRBJ2-7 | .
TGTGCCAGCAGCTACCCGACAGGGCTGAAAACTGAAGCTTTCTTT | CASSYPTGLKTEAFF | TRBV7-2 | TRBD1 | TRBJ1-1 | .
TGTGCCAGTAGTATAGGGGAACTAGCGGGAGTCGAGCAGTTCTTC | CASSIGELAGVEQFF | TRBV19 | TRBD2 | TRBJ2-1 | .
TGTGCCAGCAGTCCCAGATACAACCGACGCGGCGGCACAGATACGCAGTATTTT | CASSPRYNRRGGTDTQYF | TRBV28 | . | TRBJ2-3 | .
TGTGCCAGCAGCCCCACCTTACCGGCGGGTGAGCAGTTCTTC | CASSPTLPAGEQFF | TRBV27 | . | TRBJ2-1 | .
TGTGCCAGCAGCGGGGGCGGGAGGGGCAATGAGCAGTTCTTC | CASSGGGRGNEQFF | TRBV6-6 | TRBD2 | TRBJ2-1 | .
TGTGCCAGCAGCTTGCCCGGGACAGGTTCCTACGAGCAGTACTTC | CASSLPGTGSYEQYF | TRBV5-4 | TRBD1 | TRBJ2-7 | .
TGTGCCAGCAGCTTCCGGACAGGGATGTACAATGAGCAGTTCTTC | CASSFRTGMYNEQFF | TRBV5-6 | TRBD1 | TRBJ2-1 | .
TGTGCCAGCAGCCCCAAGTTCAGGGAAAGGGAAGCTTTCTTT | CASSPKFREREAFF | TRBV5-4 | . | TRBJ1-1 | .